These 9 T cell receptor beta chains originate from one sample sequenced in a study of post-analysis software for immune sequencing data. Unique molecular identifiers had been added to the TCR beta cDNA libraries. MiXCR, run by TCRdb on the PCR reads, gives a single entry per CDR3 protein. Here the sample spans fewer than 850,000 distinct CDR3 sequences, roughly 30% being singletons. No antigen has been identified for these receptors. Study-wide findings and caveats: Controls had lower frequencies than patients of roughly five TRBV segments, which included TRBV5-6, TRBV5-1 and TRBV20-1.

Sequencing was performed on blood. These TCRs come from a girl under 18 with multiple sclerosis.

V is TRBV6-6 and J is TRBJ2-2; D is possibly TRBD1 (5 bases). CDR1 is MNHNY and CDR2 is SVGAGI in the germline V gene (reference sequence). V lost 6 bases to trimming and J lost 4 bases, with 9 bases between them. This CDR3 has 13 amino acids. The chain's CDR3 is CASSWTPTGELFF. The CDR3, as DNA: TGTGCCAGCAGCTGGACACCCACCGGGGAGCTGTTTTTT.

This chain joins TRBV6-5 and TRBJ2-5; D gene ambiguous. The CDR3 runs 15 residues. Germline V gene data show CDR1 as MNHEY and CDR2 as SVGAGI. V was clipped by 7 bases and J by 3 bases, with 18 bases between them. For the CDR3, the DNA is TGTGCCAGCACTTCATCGTGGGTGGGTAAAGAGACCCAGTACTTC. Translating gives CASTSSWVGKETQYF.

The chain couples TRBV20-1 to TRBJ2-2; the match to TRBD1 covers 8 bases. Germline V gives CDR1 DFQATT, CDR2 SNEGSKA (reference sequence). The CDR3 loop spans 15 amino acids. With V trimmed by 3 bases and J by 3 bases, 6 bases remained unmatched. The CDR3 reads CSARDRVQDTGELFF. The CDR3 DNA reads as TGCAGTGCTAGGGACAGGGTGCAGGACACCGGGGAGCTGTTTTTT.

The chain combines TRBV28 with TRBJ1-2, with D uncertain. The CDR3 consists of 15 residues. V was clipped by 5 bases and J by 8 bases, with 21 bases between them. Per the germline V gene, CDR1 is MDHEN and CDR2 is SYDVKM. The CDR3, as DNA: TGTGCCAGCAGTCCCCCGACGGCCTGGTCGGGGGGCTACACCTTC. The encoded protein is CASSPPTAWSGGYTF.

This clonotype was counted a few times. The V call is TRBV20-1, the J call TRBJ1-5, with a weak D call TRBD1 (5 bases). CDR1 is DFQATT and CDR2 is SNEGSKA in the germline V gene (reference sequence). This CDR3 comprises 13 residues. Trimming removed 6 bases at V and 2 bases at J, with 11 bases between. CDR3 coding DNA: TGCAGTGCAATTGACAGCCGCAATCAGCCCCAGCATTTT. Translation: CSAIDSRNQPQHF.

The CDR3 sequence is CASKGQAYEQYF. The CDR3 DNA reads as TGTGCCAGCAAGGGACAGGCCTACGAGCAGTACTTC. The V gene is TRBV2, the J gene TRBJ2-7; 8 nucleotides line up with TRBD1. The germline V gene has CDR1 SNHLY and CDR2 FYNNEI. The CDR3 loop spans 12 amino acids. The V gene end was trimmed by 7 bases and the J gene end by 2 bases; junction bases not matched to a gene: 1. The full variable domain, its missing parts supplied by reference TRBV2 and TRBJ2-7, is EPEVTQTPSHQVTQMGQEVILRCVPISNHLYFYWYRQILGQKVEFLVSFYNNEISEKSEIFDDQFSVERPDGSNFTLKIRSTKLEDSAMYFCASKGQAYEQYFGPGTRLTVT.

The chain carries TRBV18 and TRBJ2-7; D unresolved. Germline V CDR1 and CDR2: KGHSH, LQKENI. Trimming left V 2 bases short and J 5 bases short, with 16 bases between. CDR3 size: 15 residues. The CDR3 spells CASSPYVIGNDEQYF. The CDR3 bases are TGTGCCAGCTCACCATATGTTATAGGGAACGACGAGCAGTACTTC.

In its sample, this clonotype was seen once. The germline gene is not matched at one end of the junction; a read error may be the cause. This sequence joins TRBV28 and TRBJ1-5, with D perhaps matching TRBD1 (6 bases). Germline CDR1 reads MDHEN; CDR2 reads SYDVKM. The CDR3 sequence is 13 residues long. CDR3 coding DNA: TGTGCCAGCAAAAACAGGGTCTCTCAGTCCCAGCATTTT. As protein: CASKNRVSQSQHF. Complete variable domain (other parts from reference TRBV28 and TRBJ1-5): DVKVTQSSRYLVKRTGEKVFLECVQDMDHENMFWYRQDPGLGLRLIYFSYDVKMKEKGDIPEGYSVSREKKERFSLILESASTNQTSMYLCASKNRVSQSQHFGDGTRLSIL.

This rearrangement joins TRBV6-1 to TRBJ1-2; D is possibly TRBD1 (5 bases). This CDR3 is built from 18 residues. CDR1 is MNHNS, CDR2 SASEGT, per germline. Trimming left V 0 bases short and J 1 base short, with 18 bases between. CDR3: CASSEAGQGSIFNYGYTF. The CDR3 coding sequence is TGTGCCAGCAGTGAAGCGGGGCAGGGCTCAATTTTTAACTATGGCTACACCTTC.